These 20 T cell receptor beta chains originate from one sample sequenced in a study of cytomegalovirus exposure and HLA in healthy donors. PCR was performed using 60 Vbeta and 13 Jbeta primers. Assay: immunoSEQ multiplex PCR; the TCRdb copy retains only in-frame clones and omits some. The table lists fewer than 200,000 clones, 80% of them singletons, with 5.7% in the top ten. What was sequenced was PBMCs. Source of these receptors: a man in his forties or fifties in good health and CMV-seronegative.

This chain links TRBV7-9 with TRBJ1-6; the match to TRBD1 covers 7 bases. The CDR3 is made up of 14 amino acids. V lost 3 bases, J lost 5 bases, and 1 base stayed unmatched. From germline, CDR1 is SEHNR and CDR2 FQNEAQ (reference sequence). The CDR3 loop is CASSFQGDNSPLHF. CDR3 nucleotides: TGTGCCAGCAGCTTCCAGGGGGATAATTCACCCCTCCACTTT.

The chain carries TRBV5-1 and TRBJ2-5; 7 bases map to TRBD1. The CDR3 sequence is 15 residues long. V shed 6 bases and J 2 bases; nucleotides not matched to a gene: 10. CDR1 and CDR2 (germline): SGHRS, YFSETQ. The CDR3 loop is CASTSSRDRQETQYF. The CDR3 nucleotides read TGCGCCAGCACTTCATCTAGGGACAGACAAGAGACCCAGTACTTC.

The chain has TRBV6-1 and TRBJ1-2, with D perhaps TRBD1 (6 bases). CDR1 MNHNS and CDR2 SASEGT come from the germline V gene. V shed 2 bases and J shed 7 bases, with 17 bases lying between them. This CDR3 has 15 amino acids. The DNA of the CDR3 is TGTGCCAGCAGTGAATCCCAGGGGTTGGGGGCTGGCTACACCTTC. The encoded protein is CASSESQGLGAGYTF.

The table lists this clone with a count of one. The chain couples TRBV19 to TRBJ1-4; D is ambiguous. CDR1 is LNHDA and CDR2 is SQIVND in the germline V gene (reference sequence). This CDR3 contains 15 residues. The V end was cut by 5 bases, the J end by 0 bases, with 10 bases between. The CDR3 DNA sequence: TGTGCCAGTAGTCGGGGAATAGCAACTAATGAAAAACTGTTTTTT. Translation gives CASSRGIATNEKLFF.

The J gene is TRBJ1-1, the V gene TRBV5-1; D remains unclear. The CDR3 is 13 residues long. V lost 2 bases to trimming and J lost 1 base, with 6 bases between them. Germline V gives CDR1 SGHRS, CDR2 YFSETQ. CDR3 protein: CASSFEWNTEAFF. CDR3 coding DNA: TGCGCCAGCAGCTTCGAGTGGAACACTGAAGCTTTCTTT.

The genes are TRBV19 and TRBJ2-2, with 8 bases that match TRBD2. V trimming: 1 base; J trimming: 7 bases; junction bases outside the gene matches: 2. This CDR3 contains 14 residues. Germline V gene data show CDR1 as LNHDA and CDR2 as SQIVND (reference sequence). This chain's CDR3 is CASSIAGGIGELFF. The CDR3 DNA reads as TGTGCCAGTAGTATAGCGGGGGGGATCGGGGAGCTGTTTTTT. The whole variable domain, filled in from reference TRBV19 and TRBJ2-2, reads DGGITQSPKYLFRKEGQNVTLSCEQNLNHDAMYWYRQDPGQGLRLIYYSQIVNDFQKGDIAEGYSVSREKKESFPLTVTSAQKNPTAFYLCASSIAGGIGELFFGEGSRLTVL.

The V gene is TRBV6-6, the J gene TRBJ2-7; 9 nucleotides agree with TRBD2. Germline V gene sequence: CDR1 MNHNY, CDR2 SVGAGI (reference sequence). Losses at the gene ends were 2 bases for V and 6 bases for J; bases not matched to a gene: 5. This CDR3 has 14 amino acids. CDR3 in amino acids: CASSYGSGRGEQYF. CDR3 bases: TGTGCCAGCAGTTACGGTAGCGGGAGAGGCGAGCAGTACTTC.

This chain connects TRBV10-3 to TRBJ1-5; no definite D call. V lost 2 bases and J lost 2, with 10 bases in between. Germline lookup yields CDR1 ENHRY and CDR2 SYGVKD. The CDR3 has 15 amino acids. The CDR3 loop reads CAISELNGGNQPQHF. CDR3 DNA: TGTGCCATCAGTGAGCTAAATGGTGGCAATCAGCCCCAGCATTTT.

The chain combines TRBV10-3 with TRBJ1-1, with TRBD1 matching over 9 bases. The CDR3 sequence is 14 residues long. Germline loops: CDR1 ENHRY, CDR2 SYGVKD. Unmatched junction bases numbered 2, after V lost 0 bases and J lost 6 bases. CDR3: CAISESGQGPEAFF. For the CDR3, the DNA is TGTGCCATCAGTGAGTCGGGACAGGGCCCTGAAGCTTTCTTT.

The chain has TRBV7-2 and TRBJ1-2; 8 bases agree with TRBD1. Germline CDR1 SGHTA, CDR2 FQGNSA. This CDR3 spans 14 amino acids. The J segment lost 4 bases and the V segment lost 3 bases, leaving 4 bases of the junction unmatched. The DNA for the CDR3 is TGTGCCAGCAGCTTCGACAGGGGTGGCTATGGCTACACCTTC. This encodes CASSFDRGGYGYTF.

J is TRBJ2-2 and V is TRBV6-1, with 15 bases matching TRBD2. CDR1 MNHNS and CDR2 SASEGT come from the germline V gene. The CDR3 sequence is 18 residues long. V was pared by 3 bases and J by 6 bases, with 8 bases of the junction left unmatched. DNA for the CDR3: TGTGCCAGCAGTGAGCCGGGACTAGCGGGGGGCAAGGCCGGGGAGCTGTTTTTT. It codes for CASSEPGLAGGKAGELFF.

The V gene is TRBV6-5, the J gene TRBJ2-7; TRBD2 might be the D (5 bases). CDR1 and CDR2 from the germline V gene are MNHEY and SVGAGI. V gave up 6 bases and J gave up 9 bases, with 12 bases separating them. This CDR3 comprises 11 residues. In DNA, the CDR3 is TGTGCCAGCAGCCTCCAGGCGGGGCAGTACTTC. Protein sequence: CASSLQAGQYF.

The genes are TRBV19 and TRBJ1-1; 9 nucleotides align to TRBD1. This CDR3 region has 16 residues. V trimming: 5 bases; J trimming: 0 bases; junction bases outside the gene matches: 7. Germline V lookup: CDR1 LNHDA, CDR2 SQIVND (reference sequence). The CDR3 spells CASSRRTGALNTEAFF. Here the CDR3 DNA reads TGTGCCAGTAGTCGGAGGACAGGGGCCTTGAACACTGAAGCTTTCTTT.

The CDR3 nucleotides read TGTGCCACCAGCAGAGATAGTGCAGGGCCTAATGAAAAACTGTTTTTT. This gives the protein CATSRDSAGPNEKLFF. The rearrangement joins TRBV15 to TRBJ1-4; D may be TRBD1 (5 bases). V was clipped by 0 bases and J by 3 bases, with 11 bases between them. From germline, CDR1 is LNHNV and CDR2 YYDKDF (reference sequence). The CDR3 runs to 16 residues.

This clone has just a few counts. The chain joins TRBV5-1 to TRBJ2-7; 14 positions match TRBD2. This CDR3 contains 15 residues. Germline V gene lookup returns CDR1 SGHRS and CDR2 YFSETQ. V lost 10 bases to trimming and J lost 1 base; unmatched junction nucleotides: 7. CDR3 amino acids: CARWGLAGESYEQYF. DNA for the CDR3: TGCGCCCGCTGGGGACTAGCGGGAGAATCCTACGAGCAGTACTTC. Based on the CDR3 plus reference TRBV5-1 and TRBJ2-7, the full variable domain is KAGVTQTPRYLIKTRGQQVTLSCSPISGHRSVSWYQQTPGQGLQFLFEYFSETQRNKGNFPGRFSGRQFSNSRSEMNVSTLELGDSALYLCARWGLAGESYEQYFGPGTRLTVT.

This chain connects TRBV5-1 to TRBJ2-7, with 7 nucleotides matching TRBD1. CDR1 and CDR2 from the germline V gene are SGHRS and YFSETQ. The V gene end was trimmed by 7 bases and the J gene end by 6 bases; junction bases not matched to a gene: 16. The CDR3 covers 15 residues. The CDR3 loop reads CASRTATGSMSEQYF. In DNA, the CDR3 is TGCGCCAGCCGAACAGCGACAGGGTCTATGAGCGAGCAGTACTTC.

The count of this clone is one. The chain has TRBV7-2 and TRBJ1-1; D gene ambiguous. This CDR3 region has 15 residues. The V and J ends lost 3 bases and 1 base respectively, with 12 bases between them. CDR1 is SGHTA and CDR2 is FQGNSA in the germline V gene. CDR3 sequence (DNA): TGTGCCAGCAGCTTCAGCGGCACCCCGAACACTGAAGCTTTCTTT. This sequence encodes CASSFSGTPNTEAFF.

The rearrangement joins TRBV7-7 to TRBJ2-5; 8 bases are shared with TRBD1. The V gene end was trimmed by 5 bases and the J gene end by 5 bases; junction bases not matched to a gene: 1. The CDR3 runs 12 residues. Germline V gene sequence: CDR1 SSHAT, CDR2 FNYEAQ (reference sequence). CDR3 protein: CASSRTGETQYF. The CDR3 DNA follows: TGTGCCAGCAGCCGGACAGGGGAGACCCAGTACTTC.

The chain recombines TRBV6-5 with TRBJ1-1; 7 positions match TRBD1. Trimming took 0 bases from V and 0 from J; bases not matched to a gene: 1. Germline V gene lookup returns CDR1 MNHEY and CDR2 SVGAGI. The CDR3 length is 15 residues. CDR3 coding DNA: TGTGCCAGCAGTTACTCGACAGGGTTGAACACTGAAGCTTTCTTT. Translated: CASSYSTGLNTEAFF.

The chain uses TRBV30 and TRBJ1-1; 8 nucleotides agree with TRBD1. The CDR3 is 13 amino acids. Trimming took 1 base from V and 4 from J; bases not matched to a gene: 2. Germline loops: CDR1 GTSNPN, CDR2 SVGIG (reference sequence). CDR3 residues: CAWSADRGTEAFF. CDR3 DNA sequence: TGTGCCTGGAGTGCCGACAGGGGCACTGAAGCTTTCTTT. The variable domain in full, completed from reference TRBV30 and TRBJ1-1, reads SQTIHQWPATLVQPVGSPLSLECTVEGTSNPNLYWYRQAAGRGLQLLFYSVGIGQISSEVPQNLSASRPQDRQFILSSKKLLLSDSGFYLCAWSADRGTEAFFGQGTRLTVV.